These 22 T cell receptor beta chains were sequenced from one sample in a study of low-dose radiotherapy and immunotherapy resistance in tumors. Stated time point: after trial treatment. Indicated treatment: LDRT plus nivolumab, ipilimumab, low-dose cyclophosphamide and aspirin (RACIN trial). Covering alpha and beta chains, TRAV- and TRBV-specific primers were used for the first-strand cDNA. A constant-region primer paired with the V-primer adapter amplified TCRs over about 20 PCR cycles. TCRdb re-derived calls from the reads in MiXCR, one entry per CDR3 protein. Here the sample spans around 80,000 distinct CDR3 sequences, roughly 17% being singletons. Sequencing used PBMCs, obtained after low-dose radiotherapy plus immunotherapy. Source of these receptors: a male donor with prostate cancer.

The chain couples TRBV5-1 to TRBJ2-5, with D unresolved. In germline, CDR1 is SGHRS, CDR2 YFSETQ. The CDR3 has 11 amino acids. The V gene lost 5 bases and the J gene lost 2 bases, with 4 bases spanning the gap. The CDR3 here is CASRTQETQYF. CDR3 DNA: TGCGCCAGCAGGACACAAGAGACCCAGTACTTC.

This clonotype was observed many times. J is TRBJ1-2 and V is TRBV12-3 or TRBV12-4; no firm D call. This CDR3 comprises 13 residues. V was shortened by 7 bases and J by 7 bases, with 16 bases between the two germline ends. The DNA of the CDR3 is TGTGCCAGCACTGCGGGAGCCCGTGGTGGCTACACCTTC. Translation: CASTAGARGGYTF.

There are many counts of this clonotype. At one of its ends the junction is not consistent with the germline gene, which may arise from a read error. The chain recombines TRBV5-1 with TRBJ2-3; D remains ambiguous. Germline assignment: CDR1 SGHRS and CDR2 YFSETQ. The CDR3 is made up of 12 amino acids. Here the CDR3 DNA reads TGTGCCAGCAGCTTAGGATCAGATACGCAGTATTTT. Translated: CASSLGSDTQYF.

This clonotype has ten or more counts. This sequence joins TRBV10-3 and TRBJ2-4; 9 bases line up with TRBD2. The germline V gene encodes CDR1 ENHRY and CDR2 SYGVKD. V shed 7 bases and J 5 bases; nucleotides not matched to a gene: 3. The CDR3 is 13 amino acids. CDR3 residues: CAIKAGGENIQYF. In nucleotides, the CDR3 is TGTGCCATCAAGGCGGGAGGGGAAAACATTCAGTACTTC.

The CDR3 DNA reads as TGTGCCAGCCCGCCCCGGAAAGAAACGAAAGAGACCCAGTACTTC. Encoded protein: CASPPRKETKETQYF. The rearrangement uses TRBV28 and TRBJ2-5, with D hard to call. Germline V gene data show CDR1 as MDHEN and CDR2 as SYDVKM. The CDR3 spans 15 residues. The V end lost 8 bases, the J end lost 3 bases, and 19 bases lay between the germline ends.

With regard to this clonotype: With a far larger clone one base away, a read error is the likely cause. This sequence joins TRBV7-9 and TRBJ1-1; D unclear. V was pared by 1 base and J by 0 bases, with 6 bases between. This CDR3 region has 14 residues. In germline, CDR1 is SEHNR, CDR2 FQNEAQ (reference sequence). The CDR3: CASSLENVNTEAFF. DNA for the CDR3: TGTGCCAGCAGCTTAGAGAACGTGAACACTGAAGCTTTCTTT.

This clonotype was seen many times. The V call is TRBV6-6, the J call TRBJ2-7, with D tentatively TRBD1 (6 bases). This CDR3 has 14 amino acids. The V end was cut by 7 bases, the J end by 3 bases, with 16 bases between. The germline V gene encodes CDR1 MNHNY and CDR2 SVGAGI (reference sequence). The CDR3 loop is CASTNTQGNYEQYF. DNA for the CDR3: TGTGCCAGCACGAACACCCAGGGGAACTACGAGCAGTACTTC.

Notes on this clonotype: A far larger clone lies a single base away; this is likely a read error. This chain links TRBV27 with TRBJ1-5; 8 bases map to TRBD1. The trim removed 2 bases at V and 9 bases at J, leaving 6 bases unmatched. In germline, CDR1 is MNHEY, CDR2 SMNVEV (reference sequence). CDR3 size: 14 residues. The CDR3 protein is CASSLLTGVRPQHF. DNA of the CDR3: TGTGCCAGCAGTTTACTGACAGGGGTGCGGCCCCAGCATTTT.

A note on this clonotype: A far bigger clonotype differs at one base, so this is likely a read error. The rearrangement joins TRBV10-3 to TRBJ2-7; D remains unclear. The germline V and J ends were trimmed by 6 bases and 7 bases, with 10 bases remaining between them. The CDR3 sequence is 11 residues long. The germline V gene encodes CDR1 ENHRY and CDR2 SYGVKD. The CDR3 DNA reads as TGTGCCATCAGAGGGCTGGGAGAGCAGTACTTC. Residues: CAIRGLGEQYF.

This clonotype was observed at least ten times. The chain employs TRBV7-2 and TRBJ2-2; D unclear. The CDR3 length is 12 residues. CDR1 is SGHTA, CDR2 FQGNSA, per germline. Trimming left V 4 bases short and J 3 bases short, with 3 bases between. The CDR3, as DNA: TGTGCCAGCAGCTCTCACACCGGGGAGCTGTTTTTT. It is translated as CASSSHTGELFF.

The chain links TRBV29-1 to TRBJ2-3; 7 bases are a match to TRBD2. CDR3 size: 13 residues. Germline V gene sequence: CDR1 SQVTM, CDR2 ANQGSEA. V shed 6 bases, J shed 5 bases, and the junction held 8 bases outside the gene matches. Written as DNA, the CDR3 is TGCAGCGTGGGTGGGGGGGAAGGAGATACGCAGTATTTT. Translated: CSVGGGEGDTQYF.

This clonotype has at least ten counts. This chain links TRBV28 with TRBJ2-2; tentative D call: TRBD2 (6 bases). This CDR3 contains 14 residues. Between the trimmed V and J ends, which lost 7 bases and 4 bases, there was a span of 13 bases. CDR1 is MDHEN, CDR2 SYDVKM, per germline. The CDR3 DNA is TGTGCCAGCACGAGGCAGGGAGGCACCGGGGAGCTGTTTTTT. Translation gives CASTRQGGTGELFF.

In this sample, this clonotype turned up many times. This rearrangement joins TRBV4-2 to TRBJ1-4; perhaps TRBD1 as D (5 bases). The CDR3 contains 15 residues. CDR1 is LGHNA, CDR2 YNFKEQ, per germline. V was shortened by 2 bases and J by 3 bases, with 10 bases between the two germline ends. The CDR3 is CASSQRGTSNEKLFF. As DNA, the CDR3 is TGTGCCAGCAGCCAAAGAGGGACTTCTAATGAAAAACTGTTTTTT.

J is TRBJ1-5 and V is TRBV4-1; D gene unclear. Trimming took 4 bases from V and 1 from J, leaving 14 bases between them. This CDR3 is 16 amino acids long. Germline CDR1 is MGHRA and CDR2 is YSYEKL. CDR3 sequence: CASSLAREISNQPQHF. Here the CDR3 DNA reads TGCGCCAGCAGCCTAGCGCGGGAGATCAGCAATCAGCCCCAGCATTTT.

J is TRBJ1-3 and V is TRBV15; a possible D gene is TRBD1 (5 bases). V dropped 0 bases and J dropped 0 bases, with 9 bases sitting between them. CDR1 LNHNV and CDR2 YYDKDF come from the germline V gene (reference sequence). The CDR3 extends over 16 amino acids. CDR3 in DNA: TGTGCCACCAGCAGAGAAAGACAGAGCTCTGGAAACACCATATATTTT. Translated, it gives CATSRERQSSGNTIYF.

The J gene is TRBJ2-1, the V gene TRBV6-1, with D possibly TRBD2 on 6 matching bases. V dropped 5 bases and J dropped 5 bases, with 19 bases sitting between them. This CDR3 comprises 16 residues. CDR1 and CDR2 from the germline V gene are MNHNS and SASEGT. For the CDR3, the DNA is TGTGCCAGCAGTTCCACGGGACTCCATCCCAACAATGAGCAGTTCTTC. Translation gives CASSSTGLHPNNEQFF.

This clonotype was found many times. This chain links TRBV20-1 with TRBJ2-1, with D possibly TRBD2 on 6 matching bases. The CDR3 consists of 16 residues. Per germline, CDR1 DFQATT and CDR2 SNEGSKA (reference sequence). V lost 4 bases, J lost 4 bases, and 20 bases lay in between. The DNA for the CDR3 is TGCAGTGCTAACGCCGCGACCGGGGGTGCTTACAATGAGCAGTTCTTC. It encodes CSANAATGGAYNEQFF.

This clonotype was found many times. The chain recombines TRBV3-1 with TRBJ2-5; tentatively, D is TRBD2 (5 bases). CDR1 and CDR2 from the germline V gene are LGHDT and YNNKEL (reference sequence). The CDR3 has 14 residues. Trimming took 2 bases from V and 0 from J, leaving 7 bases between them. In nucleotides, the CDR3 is TGTGCCAGCAGCCAACTGCGGGACCAAGAGACCCAGTACTTC. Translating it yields CASSQLRDQETQYF.

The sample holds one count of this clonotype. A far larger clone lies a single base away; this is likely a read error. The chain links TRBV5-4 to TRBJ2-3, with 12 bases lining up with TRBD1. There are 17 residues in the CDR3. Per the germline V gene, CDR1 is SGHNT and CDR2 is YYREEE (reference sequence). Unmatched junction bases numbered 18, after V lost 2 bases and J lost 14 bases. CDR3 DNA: TGTGCCAGCAGCTTCGCCGGGACAGGGGGCGCAGGCGGGGAGCTGTATTTT. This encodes CASSFAGTGGAGGELYF.

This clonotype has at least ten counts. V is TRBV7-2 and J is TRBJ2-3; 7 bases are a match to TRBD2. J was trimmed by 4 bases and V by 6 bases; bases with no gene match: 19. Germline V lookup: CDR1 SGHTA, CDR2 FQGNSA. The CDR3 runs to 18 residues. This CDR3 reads CASRWGRSGNSQSDTQYF. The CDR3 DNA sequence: TGTGCCAGCAGGTGGGGAAGAAGCGGGAACAGCCAGTCAGATACGCAGTATTTT.

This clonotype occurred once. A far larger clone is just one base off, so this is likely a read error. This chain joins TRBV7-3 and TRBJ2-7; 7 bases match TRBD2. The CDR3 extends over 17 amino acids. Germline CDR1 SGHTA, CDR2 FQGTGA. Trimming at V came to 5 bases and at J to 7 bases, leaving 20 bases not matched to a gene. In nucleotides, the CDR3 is TGTGCCAGCAGCCTAAGGGGTCGCGGGAGCTCCTACAATGAGCAGTACTTC. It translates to CASSLRGRGSSYNEQYF.

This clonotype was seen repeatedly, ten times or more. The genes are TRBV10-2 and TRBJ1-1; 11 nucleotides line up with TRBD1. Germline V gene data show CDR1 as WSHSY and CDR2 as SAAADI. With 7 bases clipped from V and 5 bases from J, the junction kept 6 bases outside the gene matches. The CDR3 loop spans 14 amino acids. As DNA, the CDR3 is TGCGCCAGCATGGGACAGGGGGTTGAAACTGAAGCTTTCTTT. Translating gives CASMGQGVETEAFF.